The rows below give T cell receptor beta chains drawn from one sample of a study of blood T cell repertoires in COVID-19. Sequenced by immunoSEQ multiplex PCR; TCRdb stores in-frame clones only, minus some. The table has about 240,000 clones, 85% to 90% seen once. The specimen was peripheral blood. The source is a man aged 55 to 70 with acute or convalescent COVID-19. Both conserved end residues are part of each CDR3. A D gene is named only where the DNA matches it firmly. Rows give clone size only sometimes, using once, few, many, or a class for an expanded clone.

clone size	V gene	D gene	J gene	CDR3 protein	CDR3 DNA
.	TRBV19	TRBD2	TRBJ2-5	CASRAGLAGPAGGETQYF	TGTGCCAGTAGAGCAGGACTAGCGGGACCCGCCGGAGGGGAGACCCAGTACTTC
once	TRBV9	.	TRBJ2-2	CASSFVPANTGELFF	TGTGCCAGCAGCTTCGTCCCCGCGAACACCGGGGAGCTGTTTTTT
few	TRBV7-2	.	TRBJ2-6	CASSLPVSGVAGANVLTF	TGTGCCAGCAGCTTGCCAGTTTCAGGGGTGGCTGGGGCCAACGTCCTGACTTTC
.	TRBV11-3	TRBD2	TRBJ2-7	CASSPTSGRAYEQYF	TGTGCCAGCAGCCCGACTAGCGGGAGGGCCTACGAGCAGTACTTC
.	TRBV12-3/TRBV12-4	.	TRBJ2-7	CASSPRVHEQYF	TGTGCCAGCAGCCCACGGGTTCACGAGCAGTACTTC
.	TRBV28	TRBD1	TRBJ1-1	CASSPWQGARGNTEAFF	TGTGCCAGCAGTCCCTGGCAGGGGGCGCGTGGGAACACTGAAGCTTTCTTT
.	TRBV6-5	TRBD2	TRBJ2-7	CASSGRAGEQYF	TGTGCCAGCAGCGGGAGGGCGGGCGAGCAGTACTTC
.	TRBV15	TRBD1	TRBJ2-2	CATSSSGTGNTGELFF	TGTGCCACCAGCAGCTCCGGGACAGGGAACACCGGGGAGCTGTTTTTT
.	TRBV4-3	TRBD1	TRBJ2-2	CASSITGTGFTGELFF	TGCGCCAGCAGTATAACAGGGACAGGGTTCACCGGGGAGCTGTTTTTT
.	TRBV4-2	TRBD1	TRBJ1-2	CASSQETGNNGYTF	TGTGCCAGCAGCCAAGAGACAGGGAATAATGGCTACACCTTC
few	TRBV5-6	.	TRBJ2-7	CASSPIGSYEQYF	TGTGCCAGCAGCCCGATAGGGAGCTACGAGCAGTACTTC
.	TRBV5-1	TRBD1	TRBJ1-1	CASSLVPGQGTEAFF	TGCGCCAGCAGCTTAGTACCGGGACAGGGCACTGAAGCTTTCTTT
.	TRBV27	.	TRBJ2-1	CASSYINEQFF	TGTGCCAGCAGTTACATCAATGAGCAGTTCTTC
.	TRBV19	TRBD1	TRBJ1-2	CASSMLNRGNYGYTF	TGTGCCAGTAGTATGTTGAACAGGGGAAACTATGGCTACACCTTC
.	TRBV6-5	TRBD2	TRBJ2-1	CAGRLAGGLNNEQFF	TGTGCCGGGCGACTAGCGGGTGGGTTGAACAATGAGCAGTTCTTC
few	TRBV24-1	.	TRBJ1-1	CATSANQGGTEAFF	TGTGCCACCAGTGCCAACCAAGGGGGAACTGAAGCTTTCTTT
.	TRBV6-5	.	TRBJ2-2	CASSRQSNTGELFF	TGTGCCAGCAGTCGACAGTCGAACACCGGGGAGCTGTTTTTT
.	TRBV11-3	TRBD1	TRBJ2-1	CASSLVSDRRYEQFF	TGTGCCAGCAGCTTAGTTTCGGACAGGAGGTATGAGCAGTTCTTC
.	TRBV24-1	TRBD1	TRBJ1-5	CATSEQGARPQHF	TGTGCCACCAGTGAACAGGGGGCGCGACCCCAGCATTTT
.	TRBV4-3	TRBD2	TRBJ2-3	CASSQGVSGRSDTQYF	TGCGCCAGCAGCCAAGGGGTTAGCGGGAGATCAGATACGCAGTATTTT
.	TRBV5-5	.	TRBJ1-1	CASNPSGGMNTEAFF	TGTGCCAGCAACCCCAGTGGAGGTATGAACACTGAAGCTTTCTTT
few	TRBV28	TRBD1	TRBJ1-5	CASRIGQADQPQHF	TGTGCCAGCAGGATTGGACAGGCCGATCAGCCCCAGCATTTT
.	TRBV19	.	TRBJ1-1	CASSSYRQRSNTEAFF	TGTGCCAGTAGTAGCTATCGACAGCGATCGAACACTGAAGCTTTCTTT
many	TRBV7-9	TRBD1	TRBJ1-2	CASRGDRARDGYTF	TGTGCCAGCAGAGGGGACAGGGCACGCGATGGCTACACCTTC
once	TRBV11-2	TRBD1	TRBJ2-7	CASSLDLTGEQYF	TGTGCCAGCAGCTTAGATCTGACAGGGGAGCAGTACTTC
.	TRBV27	TRBD2	TRBJ2-5	CASSLPGLARGETQYF	TGTGCCAGCAGTCTCCCGGGACTAGCGCGAGGGGAGACCCAGTACTTC
.	TRBV12-3/TRBV12-4	TRBD1	TRBJ1-1	CASRQTGGTEAFF	TGTGCCAGCAGGCAGACAGGGGGCACTGAAGCTTTCTTT
.	TRBV29-1	TRBD1	TRBJ1-3	CSVVTGGSGNTIYF	TGCAGCGTGGTCACAGGGGGCTCTGGAAACACCATATATTTT